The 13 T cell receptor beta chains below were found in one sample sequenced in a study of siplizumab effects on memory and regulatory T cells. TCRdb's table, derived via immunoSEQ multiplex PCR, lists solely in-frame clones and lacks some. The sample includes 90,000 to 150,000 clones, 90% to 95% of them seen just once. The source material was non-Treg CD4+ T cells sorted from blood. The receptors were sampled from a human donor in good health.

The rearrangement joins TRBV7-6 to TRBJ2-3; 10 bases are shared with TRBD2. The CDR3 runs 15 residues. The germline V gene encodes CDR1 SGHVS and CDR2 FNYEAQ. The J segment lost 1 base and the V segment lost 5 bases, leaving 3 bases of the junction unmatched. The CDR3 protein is CASSRTSGGTDTQYF. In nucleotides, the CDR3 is TGTGCCAGCAGCCGTACTAGCGGGGGCACAGATACGCAGTATTTT.

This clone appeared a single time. CDR3 in DNA: TGTGCCAGCAGCTTAGATATCCCAGCAAGTACGCAGTATTTT. Translating gives CASSLDIPASTQYF. The chain carries TRBV11-2 and TRBJ2-3; D ambiguous. V was shortened by 0 bases and J by 8 bases, with 12 bases between the two germline ends. The germline V gene has CDR1 SGHAT and CDR2 FQNNGV. The CDR3 is 14 residues long.

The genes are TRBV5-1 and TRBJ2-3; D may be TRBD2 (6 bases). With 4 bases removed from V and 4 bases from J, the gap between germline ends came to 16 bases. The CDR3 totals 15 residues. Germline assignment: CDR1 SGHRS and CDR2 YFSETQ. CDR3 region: CASSPRTGEADTQYF. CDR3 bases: TGCGCCAGCAGCCCCCGAACGGGGGAGGCAGATACGCAGTATTTT.

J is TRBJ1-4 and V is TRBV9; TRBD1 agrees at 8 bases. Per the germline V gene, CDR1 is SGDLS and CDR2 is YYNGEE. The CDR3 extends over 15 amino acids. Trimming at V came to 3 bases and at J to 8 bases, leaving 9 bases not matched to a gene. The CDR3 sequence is CASSGDVDRAEKLFF. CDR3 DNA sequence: TGTGCCAGCAGCGGTGATGTGGACAGGGCGGAAAAACTGTTTTTT.

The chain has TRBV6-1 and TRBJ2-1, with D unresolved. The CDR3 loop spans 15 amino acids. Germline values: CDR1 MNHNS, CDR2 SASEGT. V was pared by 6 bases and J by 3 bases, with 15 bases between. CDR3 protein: CASSIRPWDYNEQFF. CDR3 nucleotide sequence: TGTGCCAGCAGCATTAGACCCTGGGACTACAATGAGCAGTTCTTC.

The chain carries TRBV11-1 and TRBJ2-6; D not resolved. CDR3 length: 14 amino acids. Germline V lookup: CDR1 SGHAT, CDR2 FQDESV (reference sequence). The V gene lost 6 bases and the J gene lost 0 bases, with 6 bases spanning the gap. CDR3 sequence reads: CASRAPSGANVLTF. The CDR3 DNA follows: TGTGCCAGCAGGGCACCCTCTGGGGCCAACGTCCTGACTTTC.

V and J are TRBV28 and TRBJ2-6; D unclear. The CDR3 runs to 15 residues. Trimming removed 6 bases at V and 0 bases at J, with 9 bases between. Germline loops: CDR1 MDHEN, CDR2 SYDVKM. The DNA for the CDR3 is TGTGCCAGCAGAGTCTCCAGCTCTGGGGCCAACGTCCTGACTTTC. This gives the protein CASRVSSSGANVLTF.

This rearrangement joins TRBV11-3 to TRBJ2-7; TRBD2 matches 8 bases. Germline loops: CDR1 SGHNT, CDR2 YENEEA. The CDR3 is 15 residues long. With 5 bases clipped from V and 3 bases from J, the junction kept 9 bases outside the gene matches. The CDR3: CASSPGRGAYYEQYF. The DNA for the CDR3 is TGTGCCAGCAGCCCTGGGCGGGGGGCCTACTACGAGCAGTACTTC.

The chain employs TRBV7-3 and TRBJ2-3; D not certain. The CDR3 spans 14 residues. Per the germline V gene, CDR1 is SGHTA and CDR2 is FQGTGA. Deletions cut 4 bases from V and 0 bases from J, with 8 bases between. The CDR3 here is CASSSGRSTDTQYF. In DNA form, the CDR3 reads TGTGCCAGCAGCTCCGGACGGAGCACAGATACGCAGTATTTT.

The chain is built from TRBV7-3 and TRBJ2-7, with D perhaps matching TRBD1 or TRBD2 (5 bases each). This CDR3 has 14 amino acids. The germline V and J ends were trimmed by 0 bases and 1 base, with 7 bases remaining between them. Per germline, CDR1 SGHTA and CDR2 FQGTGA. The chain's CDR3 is CASSLTGPSYEQYF. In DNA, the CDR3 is TGTGCCAGCAGCTTAACGGGACCATCCTACGAGCAGTACTTC. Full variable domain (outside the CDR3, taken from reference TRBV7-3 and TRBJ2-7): GAGVSQTPSNKVTEKGKYVELRCDPISGHTALYWYRQSLGQGPEFLIYFQGTGAADDSGLPNDRFFAVRPEGSVSTLKIQRTERGDSAVYLCASSLTGPSYEQYFGPGTRLTVT.

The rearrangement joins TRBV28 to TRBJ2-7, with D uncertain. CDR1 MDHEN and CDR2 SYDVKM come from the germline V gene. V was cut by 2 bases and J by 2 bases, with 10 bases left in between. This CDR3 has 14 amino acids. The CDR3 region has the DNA TGTGCCAGCAGTTTAAATCCACGGGCCTACGAGCAGTACTTC. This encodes CASSLNPRAYEQYF.

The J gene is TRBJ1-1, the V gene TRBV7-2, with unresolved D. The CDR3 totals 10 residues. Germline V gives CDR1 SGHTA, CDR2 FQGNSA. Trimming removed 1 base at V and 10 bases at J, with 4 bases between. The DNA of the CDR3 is TGTGCCAGCAGCTTAGTTCGAGCTTTCTTT. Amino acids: CASSLVRAFF.

CDR3 sequence (DNA): TGTGCCAGCAGCTTCAGACTAGCGGGGTACAATGAGCAGTTCTTC. As protein: CASSFRLAGYNEQFF. The chain links TRBV11-2 to TRBJ2-1; TRBD2 agrees at 11 bases. Germline V gene data show CDR1 as SGHAT and CDR2 as FQNNGV. The CDR3 is 15 amino acids. V was pared by 3 bases and J by 4 bases, with 2 bases of the junction left unmatched.